One and the same sample provided the 10 T cell receptor beta chains below, sequenced in a study of T cell responses to AZD1222 COVID-19 vaccine. The method was immunoSEQ multiplex PCR; TCRdb's version includes in-frame clones alone and lacks a portion of them. The sample has 210,000 or so clones, about 94% seen once. The source material was peripheral blood, sampled 28 days after the second dose of the MenACWY control vaccine. The receptors were gathered from an adult who received the MenACWY meningococcal vaccine as a control.

The table lists this clone with a count of one. The V and J genes are TRBV6-1 and TRBJ2-1; 9 bases align to TRBD1. This CDR3 is built from 20 residues. Per the germline V gene, CDR1 is MNHNS and CDR2 is SASEGT. V shed 4 bases and J 4 bases; nucleotides not matched to a gene: 20. CDR3 region: CASSGPMDRGLPLRYNEQFF. The CDR3 nucleotides read TGTGCCAGCAGTGGGCCCATGGACAGGGGTCTGCCCCTCAGATACAATGAGCAGTTCTTC.

The chain joins TRBV28 to TRBJ2-7; D might be TRBD1 or TRBD2, each matching 7 bases. This CDR3 contains 14 residues. The V end lost 6 bases, the J end lost 0 bases, and 12 bases lay between the germline ends. CDR1 is MDHEN and CDR2 is SYDVKM in the germline V gene. The CDR3 coding sequence is TGTGCCAGCAGCCAGGGGGGGGACTCCTACGAGCAGTACTTC. This translates into CASSQGGDSYEQYF.

The V call is TRBV27, the J call TRBJ2-6, with D unresolved. The CDR3 consists of 12 residues. V lost 5 bases, J lost 2 bases, and 1 base lay in between. The germline V gene has CDR1 MNHEY and CDR2 SMNVEV (reference sequence). The CDR3 nucleotides are TGTGCCAGCAGTCCTGGGGCCAACGTCCTGACTTTC. Protein product: CASSPGANVLTF.

The genes are TRBV4-3 and TRBJ1-2; D is ambiguous. Trimming took 0 bases from V and 4 from J, leaving 9 bases between them. CDR1 is LGHNA and CDR2 is YSLEER in the germline V gene. The CDR3 sequence is 14 residues long. The CDR3 loop reads CASSQDRRAYGYTF. In DNA form, the CDR3 reads TGCGCCAGCAGCCAAGATAGAAGGGCCTATGGCTACACCTTC.

This clone was seen only once. The chain couples TRBV20-1 to TRBJ1-5; no definite D call. The CDR3 covers 14 residues. Germline V lookup: CDR1 DFQATT, CDR2 SNEGSKA (reference sequence). V shed 3 bases and J shed 0 bases, with 9 bases lying between them. Written as DNA, the CDR3 is TGCAGTGCTAGTACAGCCTATAGCAATCAGCCCCAGCATTTT. Translated, it gives CSASTAYSNQPQHF.

This chain connects TRBV21-1 to TRBJ1-1; the table calls TRBD1, which could not be checked here. TRBV21-1 is shown as a pseudogene. This CDR3 is built from 15 residues. CDR3 sequence: CASSKTGQFNTEAFF. CDR3 in DNA: TGTGCCAGCAGCAAGACAGGACAGTTTAACACTGAAGCTTTCTTT.

The chain links TRBV9 to TRBJ2-2, with 10 bases matching TRBD1. This CDR3 has 15 residues. V shed 3 bases, J shed 5 bases, and the junction held 4 bases outside the gene matches. The V gene's germline CDR1 is SGDLS and CDR2 YYNGEE. The CDR3 protein is CASSGDRGKTGELFF. The CDR3 bases are TGTGCCAGCAGCGGGGACAGGGGAAAGACCGGGGAGCTGTTTTTT.

The genes are TRBV19 and TRBJ1-1; D not certain. The CDR3 covers 14 residues. Trimming left V 5 bases short and J 1 base short, with 11 bases between. CDR1 is LNHDA and CDR2 is SQIVND in the germline V gene (reference sequence). CDR3 coding DNA: TGTGCCAGTAGTGTCGACCCAGGGAACACTGAAGCTTTCTTT. It is translated as CASSVDPGNTEAFF.

The chain links TRBV15 to TRBJ1-5; the match to TRBD1 covers 7 bases. The CDR3 consists of 13 residues. J was trimmed by 3 bases and V by 6 bases; bases with no gene match: 2. Germline V gene sequence: CDR1 LNHNV, CDR2 YYDKDF (reference sequence). The CDR3 bases are TGTGCCACCAGTGACAGGGACAATCAGCCCCAGCATTTT. It encodes CATSDRDNQPQHF.

The chain joins TRBV19 to TRBJ2-3; 8 bases line up with TRBD1. Trimming cost V 10 bases and J 3 bases; bases outside gene matches: 9. The CDR3 loop spans 14 amino acids. The germline gives CDR1 LNHDA, CDR2 SQIVND (reference sequence). CDR3 sequence (DNA): TGTGCCACAACCGACAGGGGAACGACAGATACGCAGTATTTT. Amino acid sequence: CATTDRGTTDTQYF. The full variable domain, with the rest looked up from reference TRBV19 and TRBJ2-3, is DGGITQSPKYLFRKEGQNVTLSCEQNLNHDAMYWYRQDPGQGLRLIYYSQIVNDFQKGDIAEGYSVSREKKESFPLTVTSAQKNPTAFYLCATTDRGTTDTQYFGPGTRLTVL.